The 21 T cell receptor beta chains below come from one sample, sequenced in a study of cytomegalovirus exposure and HLA in healthy donors. With 60 Vbeta and 13 Jbeta primers, the PCR was carried out. Data came from immunoSEQ multiplex PCR; TCRdb stores just in-frame clones and leaves some out. The sample shows some 130,000 clones, about 72% of them seen only once. Sequenced input: PBMCs. Receptors were obtained from a man aged 25 to 40 in good health and CMV-seropositive.

Regarding this clone: Other DNA sequences in this specimen translate into the identical CDR3. The chain joins TRBV4-3 to TRBJ2-1, with TRBD2 identical over 13 bases. The germline V gene encodes CDR1 LGHNA and CDR2 YSLEER. The CDR3 spans 15 residues. V shed 3 bases and J 9 bases; nucleotides not matched to a gene: 5. CDR3 protein: CASSQTSGRLSEQFF. The CDR3 nucleotides read TGCGCCAGCAGCCAGACTAGCGGGAGGTTGAGTGAGCAGTTCTTC.

The gene calls are TRBV27 and TRBJ2-1; 10 bases are a match to TRBD2. Germline V gene data show CDR1 as MNHEY and CDR2 as SMNVEV (reference sequence). The trim removed 8 bases at V and 4 bases at J, leaving 14 bases unmatched. The CDR3 runs to 17 residues. In DNA, the CDR3 is TGTGCCAGCGGAACAATAGCGGGAGGCAGAAATTACAATGAGCAGTTCTTC. Amino acid sequence: CASGTIAGGRNYNEQFF.

The CDR3 DNA follows: TGTGCCAGCTCACCACGTCCTAGCGGGAGGTCCTGGGCCCAGTACTTC. This gives the protein CASSPRPSGRSWAQYF. The rearrangement joins TRBV18 to TRBJ2-5; the match to TRBD2 covers 11 bases. J lost 9 bases, V lost 1 base, and 10 bases had no gene match. Germline V gene data show CDR1 as KGHSH and CDR2 as LQKENI. CDR3 length: 16 residues.

Only one count was recorded for this clone. This sequence joins TRBV5-1 and TRBJ2-5; 12 nucleotides agree with TRBD1. This CDR3 region has 16 residues. Germline loops: CDR1 SGHRS, CDR2 YFSETQ. V shed 4 bases and J 4 bases; nucleotides not matched to a gene: 8. The CDR3, as DNA: TGCGCCAGCAGCCCGGGACAGGGGGCCGTCGGAGAGACCCAGTACTTC. It specifies CASSPGQGAVGETQYF.

The rearrangement links TRBV23-1 to TRBJ1-1; weak D call: TRBD1 (5 bases). TRBV23-1 carries the ORF label, with uncertain function. V lost 4 bases, J lost 5 bases, and 14 bases lay in between. CDR3 size: 14 residues. The CDR3 DNA reads as TGCGCCAGCAGTCCCAGGGTGTTTGGGACTGAAGCTTTCTTT. Its translation is CASSPRVFGTEAFF.

The rearrangement links TRBV7-2 to TRBJ1-3; tentative D call: TRBD1 (5 bases). In germline, CDR1 is SGHTA, CDR2 FQGNSA. The CDR3 contains 14 residues. With 3 bases removed from V and 4 bases from J, the gap between germline ends came to 10 bases. The CDR3 is CASSFGDSGNTIYF. The CDR3 DNA sequence: TGTGCCAGCAGCTTTGGGGACTCCGGAAACACCATATATTTT.

V usage is TRBV2 and J usage is TRBJ2-2, with 11 bases that match TRBD2. Germline values: CDR1 SNHLY, CDR2 FYNNEI. Trimming removed 1 base from V and 6 bases from J; junction bases left unmatched: 4. The CDR3 runs to 16 residues. The CDR3 coding sequence is TGTGCCAGCAGTGAAGGTCTAGCGGGAGGCGCCGGGGAGCTGTTTTTT. Protein: CASSEGLAGGAGELFF.

This clone was detected only a few times. CDR3 in DNA: TGTGCCAGCCGGCGGGAGACCCACGAGCAGTACTTC. Translation: CASRRETHEQYF. J is TRBJ2-7 and V is TRBV2; 7 bases match TRBD2. The CDR3 is 12 residues long. Germline V gene data show CDR1 as SNHLY and CDR2 as FYNNEI. Unmatched junction bases numbered 6, after V lost 8 bases and J lost 5 bases.

The CDR3 is CASSLVRRASGNRDTQYF. The CDR3 region has the DNA TGTGCCAGCAGCTTGGTGAGGCGGGCTAGCGGGAACAGAGATACGCAGTATTTT. This rearrangement joins TRBV5-6 to TRBJ2-3; 9 bases fit TRBD2. The V gene end was trimmed by 0 bases and the J gene end by 5 bases; junction bases not matched to a gene: 13. CDR3 size: 18 residues. Germline V CDR1 and CDR2: SGHDT, YYEEEE.

V usage is TRBV29-1 and J usage is TRBJ2-3; 13 nucleotides align to TRBD2. Germline CDR1 reads SQVTM; CDR2 reads ANQGSEA. Trimming took 1 base from V and 3 from J; bases not matched to a gene: 4. The CDR3 totals 16 residues. In nucleotides, the CDR3 is TGCAGCGTTGAAGGGACTAGCGGGAGTGGAACAGATACGCAGTATTTT. Protein sequence: CSVEGTSGSGTDTQYF.

In this sample, this clone turned up a few times. CDR3: CASSSGLRGNTGELFF. For the CDR3, the DNA is TGTGCCAGCAGCTCCGGGTTGCGGGGGAACACCGGGGAGCTGTTTTTT. This chain links TRBV5-6 with TRBJ2-2, with D possibly matching TRBD2 (6 bases). Germline-derived CDR1 and CDR2 are SGHDT and YYEEEE. The CDR3 extends over 16 amino acids. Trimming removed 3 bases from V and 1 base from J, with 13 bases in between.

This chain connects TRBV6-1 to TRBJ1-4; TRBD1 agrees at 9 bases. The CDR3 length is 15 residues. Germline CDR1 and CDR2: MNHNS and SASEGT. Trimming took 6 bases from V and 5 from J; bases not matched to a gene: 7. The CDR3 loop reads CASRRRQGVNEKLFF. The CDR3 DNA reads as TGTGCCAGCAGGAGACGACAGGGGGTAAATGAAAAACTGTTTTTT.

The chain carries TRBV5-1 and TRBJ2-5; 10 bases line up with TRBD2. This CDR3 comprises 16 residues. Germline V CDR1 and CDR2: SGHRS, YFSETQ. The junction had 8 bases not matched to a gene; V was cut back by 4 bases and J by 2 bases. The CDR3 DNA is TGCGCCAGCAGCGATTGGACTAGCGGTGAACAAGAGACCCAGTACTTC. Translating gives CASSDWTSGEQETQYF.

The J gene is TRBJ1-5, the V gene TRBV2; D not certain. Germline V lookup: CDR1 SNHLY, CDR2 FYNNEI. The length of the CDR3 is 15 residues. V was clipped by 4 bases and J by 0 bases, with 10 bases between them. The CDR3 region has the DNA TGTGCCAGCAGTGGCCGGGATAGTAGCAATCAGCCCCAGCATTTT. Its translation is CASSGRDSSNQPQHF.

This clone occurred a few times. J is TRBJ2-7 and V is TRBV5-1; 10 nucleotides line up with TRBD2. This CDR3 has 16 residues. V trimming: 4 bases; J trimming: 3 bases; junction bases outside the gene matches: 10. Per germline, CDR1 SGHRS and CDR2 YFSETQ. The CDR3 DNA reads as TGCGCCAGCAGCCTAGGCCGTTTAGCGGGAGGCTACGAGCAGTACTTC. Its protein is CASSLGRLAGGYEQYF.

V is TRBV7-3 and J is TRBJ2-7; 7 nucleotides match TRBD1. This CDR3 has 15 residues. The J segment lost 1 base and the V segment lost 5 bases, leaving 8 bases of the junction unmatched. CDR1 and CDR2 from the germline V gene are SGHTA and FQGTGA. Here the CDR3 reads CASSPSGQPSYEQYF. In DNA form, the CDR3 reads TGTGCCAGCAGCCCGTCGGGACAGCCGTCCTACGAGCAGTACTTC.

The chain couples TRBV19 to TRBJ1-1; 9 positions agree with TRBD1. Losses at the gene ends were 5 bases for V and 6 bases for J; bases not matched to a gene: 16. CDR3 size: 17 residues. Germline values: CDR1 LNHDA, CDR2 SQIVND (reference sequence). The CDR3 DNA is TGTGCCAGTAGTGATGCCGGGACAGGGTATCTGTTGTCTGAAGCTTTCTTT. Translation gives CASSDAGTGYLLSEAFF.

This clone was seen a handful of times. In DNA form, the CDR3 reads TGCAGTGCTAGAGAATCATATACGCAGTATTTT. Translated, it gives CSARESYTQYF. V gene TRBV20-1 combines with J gene TRBJ2-3; D is unclear. The CDR3 is 11 residues long. The germline CDR1 and CDR2 sequences are DFQATT and SNEGSKA (reference sequence). Trimming took 0 bases from V and 7 from J, leaving 5 bases between them.

The chain recombines TRBV6-5 with TRBJ2-7; the D gene is possibly TRBD2 (6 bases). V was trimmed by 0 bases and J by 5 bases, leaving 11 bases between them. Germline CDR1 MNHEY, CDR2 SVGAGI. The CDR3 has 14 amino acids. This CDR3 is CASSYSEGPNEQYF. The CDR3 DNA reads TGTGCCAGCAGTTACTCGGAGGGCCCCAACGAGCAGTACTTC.

This clone was observed once. CDR3 coding DNA: TGTGCCAGCAGCTTAGAGGGAGGAGGCCTGATGGCCCAGTACTTC. Encoded protein: CASSLEGGGLMAQYF. The V gene is TRBV7-2, the J gene TRBJ2-5; D possibly corresponds to TRBD2 (6 bases). The germline V and J ends were trimmed by 1 base and 9 bases, with 18 bases remaining between them. The CDR3 spans 15 residues. The germline CDR1 and CDR2 sequences are SGHTA and FQGNSA.

The V and J genes are TRBV10-3 and TRBJ2-3; 10 bases align to TRBD1. Germline V gene lookup returns CDR1 ENHRY and CDR2 SYGVKD. The CDR3 has 16 residues. V lost 4 bases and J lost 2; bases outside the gene matches: 6. The CDR3: CAISGAGQGYTDTQYF. The CDR3 DNA follows: TGTGCCATCAGTGGCGCGGGACAGGGGTACACAGATACGCAGTATTTT.